This T cell receptor (beta chain) was found in a study of early T cells in non-severe SARS-CoV-2 infection. The germline V gene has CDR1 SNHLY and CDR2 FYNNEI. The CDR3 is 13 amino acids. Trimming cost V 8 bases and J 1 base, with 11 bases left between them. In TCRdb, the 5' RACE reads were re-called with MiXCR into one record per CDR3 protein. The sample holds more than 85,000 distinct CDR3 sequences, around 12% seen once. This receptor was identified in an adult who was a healthcare worker with PCR-confirmed SARS-CoV-2 infection or an uninfected control (not recorded which). Sequences were derived from whole blood, sampled at baseline. The chain recombines TRBV2 with TRBJ1-1; D gene ambiguous. In nucleotides, the CDR3 is TGTGCCAGCTTATGGACGGCGAACACTGAAGCTTTCTTT. Its translation is CASLWTANTEAFF.